This TCR beta chain was documented in a study of T cells in Graves' hyperthyroidism and ophthalmopathy. Study observations and caveats: Researchers found most expanded thyroid clonotypes above 0.001 in blood as well. The model forecast ophthalmopathy, anticipating it by a median 6.5 months before onset.

The TCR beta CDR3 regions underwent amplification using RNA transcripts as the source. A set of HTBI primers served as the primers for a first-round RT-PCR of the TCR CDR3. TCRdb processed the multiplex PCR reads anew with MiXCR; each CDR3 protein has one entry. This table holds 370,000 or so distinct CDR3 sequences, 15% to 18% found once. The CDR3 is 13 amino acids. Trimming stripped 0 bases from V and 8 bases from J, with 7 bases between. Germline CDR1 MNHEY, CDR2 SVGAGI. Only a few counts were recorded for this clonotype. Its antigen remains unidentified. This receptor was identified in a woman in her late teens or twenties with Graves' hyperthyroidism that later progressed to Graves' ophthalmopathy. V is TRBV6-5 and J is TRBJ2-2, with a weak D call TRBD2 (6 bases). The source material was blood. The CDR3 reads CASSYSRGGELFF. The CDR3 DNA reads as TGTGCCAGCAGTTACTCCCGGGGGGGGGAGCTGTTTTTT.